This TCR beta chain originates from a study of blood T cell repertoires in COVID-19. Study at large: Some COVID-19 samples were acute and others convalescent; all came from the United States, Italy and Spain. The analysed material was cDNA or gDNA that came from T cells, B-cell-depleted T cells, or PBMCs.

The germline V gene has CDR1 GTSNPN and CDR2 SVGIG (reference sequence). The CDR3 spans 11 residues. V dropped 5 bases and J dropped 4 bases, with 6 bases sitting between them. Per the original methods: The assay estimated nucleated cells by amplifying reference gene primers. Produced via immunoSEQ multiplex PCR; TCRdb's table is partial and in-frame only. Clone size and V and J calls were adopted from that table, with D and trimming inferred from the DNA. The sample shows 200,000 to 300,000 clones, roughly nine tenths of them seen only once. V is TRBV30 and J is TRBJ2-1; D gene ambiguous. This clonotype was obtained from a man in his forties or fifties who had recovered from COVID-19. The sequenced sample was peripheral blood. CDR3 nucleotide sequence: TGTGCCTGGTCCTTATACAATGAGCAGTTCTTC. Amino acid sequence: CAWSLYNEQFF.